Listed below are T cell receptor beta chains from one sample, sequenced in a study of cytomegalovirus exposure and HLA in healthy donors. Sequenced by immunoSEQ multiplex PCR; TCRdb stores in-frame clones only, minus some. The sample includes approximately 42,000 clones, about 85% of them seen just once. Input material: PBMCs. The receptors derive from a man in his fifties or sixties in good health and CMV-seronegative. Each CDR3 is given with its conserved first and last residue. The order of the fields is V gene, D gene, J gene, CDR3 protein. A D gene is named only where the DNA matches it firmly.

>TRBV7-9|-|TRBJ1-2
CASSLGQLYGYTF
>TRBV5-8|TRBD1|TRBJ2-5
CASSLAGQGVETQYF
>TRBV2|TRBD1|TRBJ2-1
CASNALQGVYNEQFF
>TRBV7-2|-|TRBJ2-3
CASSTIAESTDTQYF
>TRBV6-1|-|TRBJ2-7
CASSEFLGGYEQYF
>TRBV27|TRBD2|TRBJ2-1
CASSSIRLGPGRDEQFF
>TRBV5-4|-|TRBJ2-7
CASSSSVRVDEQYF
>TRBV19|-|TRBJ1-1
CASRGGTDYTEAFF
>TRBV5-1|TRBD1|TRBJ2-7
CASSGTGREQYF
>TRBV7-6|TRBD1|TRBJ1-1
CASSLAFRTGGTEAFF
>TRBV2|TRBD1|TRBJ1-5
CASSDGTGYQPQHF
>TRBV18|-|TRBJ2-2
CASSPVREAGELFF
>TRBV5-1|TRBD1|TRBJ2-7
CASSYRTGGAYEQYF
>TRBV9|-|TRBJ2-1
CASSAPGTDYNEQFF
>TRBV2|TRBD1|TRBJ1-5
CASSGDRGGGQPQHF
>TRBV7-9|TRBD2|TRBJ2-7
CSSSQREEGRVEQYF
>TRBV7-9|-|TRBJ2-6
CSSGGTLSGANVLTF
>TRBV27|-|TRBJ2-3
CASSLFTGSDTQYF
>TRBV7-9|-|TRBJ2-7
CASSLVDRNYEQYF
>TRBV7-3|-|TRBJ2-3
CASSLRGRDTQYF
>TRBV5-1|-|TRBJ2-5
CASSLGLIETQYF
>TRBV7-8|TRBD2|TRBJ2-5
CASSSRGPSGGSQETQYF
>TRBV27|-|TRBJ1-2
CASSSTGWGGANYGYTF
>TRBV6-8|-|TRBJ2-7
CASSYPGTGSSYEQYF
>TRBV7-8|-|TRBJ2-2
CASSLAVGELFF
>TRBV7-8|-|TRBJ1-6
CASSFRSGGDSPLHF
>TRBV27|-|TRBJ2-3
CASSLIEADTQYF
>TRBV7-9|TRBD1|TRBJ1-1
CSSSPRDSMNTEAFF
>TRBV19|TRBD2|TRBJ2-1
CASKKGLAYNEQFF
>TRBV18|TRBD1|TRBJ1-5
CASSDRERQPQHF
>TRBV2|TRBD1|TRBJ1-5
CASSDTGQPVNQPQHF
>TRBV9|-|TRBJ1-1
CASSPQGGMNTEAFF